A selection of T cell receptor beta chains follows, all from one sample in a study of blood T cell repertoires in COVID-19. Profiled with immunoSEQ multiplex PCR; TCRdb holds only in-frame clones, not every one. Here the sample spans some 250,000 clones, approximately 91% being singletons. Specimen: PBMCs or T cells enriched from blood (not recorded which). The receptors derive from a woman aged 40 to 50 with acute COVID-19. Both conserved end residues are trimmed from each CDR3. The size entry is marked missing in some rows and otherwise reads once, few, many or a size class.

clone_size,j_call,v_call,cdr3_aa
.,TRBJ1-1,TRBV5-1,ASSLVPENTEAF
.,TRBJ1-2,TRBV20-1,SARSQGYT
.,TRBJ2-1,TRBV7-9,ASSLRASGNNEQF
.,TRBJ2-2,TRBV9,ASSEHPSGGTIGELF
.,TRBJ2-5,TRBV3-1/TRBV3-2,ASSRAVQETQY
.,TRBJ2-3,TRBV12-3/TRBV12-4,ASSPSPDTQY
once,TRBJ1-5,TRBV2,ASRATGDSNQPQH
.,TRBJ2-1,TRBV15,ATSRMGAGGYNEQF
.,TRBJ1-1,TRBV18,ASSPWTGSNTEAF
.,TRBJ2-7,TRBV27,ASSLNGGAREQY
.,TRBJ2-3,TRBV5-1,ASSDGTADTQY
.,TRBJ1-6,TRBV7-6,ASSEGGFSPLH
.,TRBJ2-2,TRBV5-1,ASSLDLRGPLGELF
few,TRBJ1-2,TRBV24-1,ATNLDRAPGYT
.,TRBJ2-7,TRBV4-3,ASSQGWTSDKQY
.,TRBJ1-2,TRBV2,ASSTKGQAARGYT
.,TRBJ1-4,TRBV18,ASSPDRLWEKLF
.,TRBJ2-5,TRBV7-9,ASSLATRWQETQY
once,TRBJ2-7,TRBV13,ASSLGRVPGQGSYEQY
.,TRBJ2-1,TRBV3-1/TRBV3-2,ASSQVASGSGNEQF
.,TRBJ1-6,TRBV19,ASSIDRTGNNSPLH
once,TRBJ1-1,TRBV7-2,ASSLDGTEYTEAF
.,TRBJ2-1,TRBV7-9,ASSNSGGSYNEQF
once,TRBJ2-5,TRBV5-4,ASSPREGGGETQY
once,TRBJ2-7,TRBV27,ASSFGDRLREQY
.,TRBJ1-3,TRBV27,ASSQGTKSGNTIY
.,TRBJ2-7,TRBV5-5,ASSSFLAHGEQY
.,TRBJ1-6,TRBV3-1/TRBV3-2,ASSQTPGLPLH
.,TRBJ1-4,TRBV19,ASSTPDRGLGEKLF
.,TRBJ2-1,TRBV7-3,ASSLLAGGQINEQF
once,TRBJ1-2,TRBV4-1,ASSPLGGARPYGYT
.,TRBJ1-1,TRBV29-1,SVVSGRTEAF
.,TRBJ1-5,TRBV3-1/TRBV3-2,ASSQLGVYQPQH
.,TRBJ2-2,TRBV27,ASSSGSNTGELF
once,TRBJ2-3,TRBV7-2,ASRVAGKEGDTQY
.,TRBJ1-2,TRBV18,ASSPRLGGYGYT
.,TRBJ2-7,TRBV6-5,ATAGIGGTYEQY
.,TRBJ2-7,TRBV12-3/TRBV12-4,ASSAQRNYEQY
.,TRBJ1-5,TRBV13,ASSLSRGKAPSNQPQH
.,TRBJ2-7,TRBV20-1,SADIEDEQY
few,TRBJ2-7,TRBV6-2/TRBV6-3,ASSLGLSRWSEQY
.,TRBJ1-2,TRBV28,ASSSSAAYGYT